In this sample, the clone carrying this TCR beta chain turned up a few times. Its antigen remains unidentified. CDR1 is MGHDK, CDR2 SYGVNS, per germline. Trimming pared 3 bases from V and 3 bases from J, leaving 6 bases between. This CDR3 comprises 13 residues. These data come from a study of immune evolution from preneoplasia to lung adenocarcinoma. General observations from the study: T cell clonality was higher in KRAS-mutant than EGFR-mutant or wild-type nodules.

Profiled with immunoSEQ multiplex PCR; TCRdb holds only in-frame clones, not every one. The table lists 5,000 or so clones, 65% to 80% of them singletons. The rearrangement links TRBV25-1 to TRBJ2-1; D is ambiguous. Sequenced sample: FFPE minimally invasive lung adenocarcinoma tissue. The receptor was isolated from a person aged 50 or older with lung adenocarcinoma. The CDR3 loop reads CASSEVIYNEQFF. The CDR3 DNA reads TGTGCCAGCAGTGAGGTCATCTACAATGAGCAGTTCTTC.